The rows below give T cell receptor beta chains drawn from one sample of a study of T cell changes during pregnancy in multiple sclerosis. The assay was immunoSEQ multiplex PCR, and TCRdb's table has in-frame clones only and misses some. This table has approximately 61,000 clones, roughly 90% appearing once. The source was peripheral blood, collected in the first trimester of pregnancy. The receptors come from a female donor in good health, enrolled as a control in a pregnancy study. Both conserved end residues are part of each CDR3. D genes are given only for firm matches. The size entry is marked missing in some rows and otherwise reads once, few, many or a size class.

>-|TRBJ1-3|TRBV2|-
TGTGCCAGCAGTGGGGAAGGGGCTGGAAACACCATATATTTT
CASSGEGAGNTIYF
>once|TRBJ1-1|TRBV11-1|-
TGTGCCAGCAGCCTAAGACGGGGGGCGCAGACTGAAGCTTTCTTT
CASSLRRGAQTEAFF
>-|TRBJ2-5|TRBV2|-
TGTGCCAGCAGCGGGACAATAAAAGAGACCCAGTACTTC
CASSGTIKETQYF
>once|TRBJ1-2|TRBV5-1|TRBD1
TGCGCCAGCCAATCAACGCCCCAGGGGGCCTATGGCTACACCTTC
CASQSTPQGAYGYTF
>-|TRBJ2-7|TRBV27|TRBD2
TGTGCCAGCCGACTAGCGGGGGGGGGCGAGCAGTACTTC
CASRLAGGGEQYF
>-|TRBJ1-5|TRBV19|TRBD1
TGTGCCAGTGGACAGGAACATGAGCCCCAGCATTTT
CASGQEHEPQHF
>-|TRBJ2-7|TRBV5-4|TRBD1
TGTGCCAGCAGCCCCCAGGGGGCGCGGTCCTACGAGCAGTACTTC
CASSPQGARSYEQYF
>-|TRBJ1-2|TRBV5-1|TRBD1
TGCGCCAGCAGTTTGTTCCGACAAGGGGGCGCGGATGGCTACACCTTC
CASSLFRQGGADGYTF
>-|TRBJ2-2|TRBV7-2|TRBD2
TGTGCCAGCTCCTCGGGGGGAGGGCCCTTCGGGGAGCTGTTTTTT
CASSSGGGPFGELFF
>once|TRBJ1-5|TRBV4-2|TRBD1
TGTGCCAGCAGCTTTGACAGGGAAGGGAATCAGCCCCAGCATTTT
CASSFDREGNQPQHF
>-|TRBJ2-4|TRBV28|TRBD1
TGTGCCAGCAGCGGGACAGGGTGGGGTAACATTCAGTACTTC
CASSGTGWGNIQYF
>-|TRBJ1-5|TRBV18|-
TGTGCCAGCTCACCGTCGGGGTTAAATCAGCCCCAGCATTTT
CASSPSGLNQPQHF
>once|TRBJ1-3|TRBV15|-
TGTGCCACCAGCAGAGATCCTACAGTAGGAAACACCATATATTTT
CATSRDPTVGNTIYF
>-|TRBJ2-7|TRBV7-2|-
TGTGCCAGCAGCTTAGTTGGACACTCCTACGAGCAGTACTTC
CASSLVGHSYEQYF
>-|TRBJ2-7|TRBV28|TRBD2
TGTGCCAGCAGTTCACTTGGACTAGCGGGAGGGCCACGTCCCTACGAGCAGTACTTC
CASSSLGLAGGPRPYEQYF
>-|TRBJ2-7|TRBV5-1|-
TGCGCCAGCAGTCAGGGCGGCGAGCAGTACTTC
CASSQGGEQYF
>-|TRBJ1-1|TRBV4-1|TRBD1
TGCGCCAGCAGCCAAGAGGGGACAGCGAACACTGAAGCTTTCTTT
CASSQEGTANTEAFF
>-|TRBJ2-5|TRBV4-2|TRBD2
TGTGCCAGCAGCCAAGATCCTTCGGGGAGGGGAGAGACCCAGTACTTC
CASSQDPSGRGETQYF
>-|TRBJ2-1|TRBV5-1|-
TGCGCCAGCAGCTTGGAAGCCTTGAGCTCCTACAATGAGCAGTTCTTC
CASSLEALSSYNEQFF
>-|TRBJ1-3|TRBV5-1|TRBD1
TGCGCCAGCAGCGCGAGACAGGGGGCAAGTCACGGAAACACCATATATTTT
CASSARQGASHGNTIYF
>-|TRBJ2-3|TRBV19|-
TGTGCCAGTAGTGGCCGCCTTGGGGGACATGGCACAGATACGCAGTATTTT
CASSGRLGGHGTDTQYF
>-|TRBJ1-2|TRBV6-1|TRBD1
TGTGCCAGCAGGGACAGGTCCATAAACTATGGCTACACCTTC
CASRDRSINYGYTF
>-|TRBJ2-7|TRBV11-2|TRBD2
TGTGCCAGCAGCTTAGACGGCGGGAGGGCCCACGCCTACGAGCAGTACTTC
CASSLDGGRAHAYEQYF
>-|TRBJ1-1|TRBV7-9|TRBD1
TGTGCCAGCAGCTACGGACAGGGCAAGGGCACTGAAGCTTTCTTT
CASSYGQGKGTEAFF
>-|TRBJ1-1|TRBV15|TRBD1
TGTGCCACCAACCCGGGACAGGGATACTTGAACACTGAAGCTTTCTTT
CATNPGQGYLNTEAFF
>-|TRBJ2-3|TRBV19|TRBD2
TGTGCCAGTAGCTCAGCGGGGGGGCCTCATACTAGCACAGATACGCAGTATTTT
CASSSAGGPHTSTDTQYF
>-|TRBJ2-4|TRBV19|-
TGTGCCAGTAGTCCCCTGGGAGAAGCCAAAAACATTCAGTACTTC
CASSPLGEAKNIQYF
>-|TRBJ2-5|TRBV20-1|-
TGCAGTGTCCTCCGCCAAGAGACCCAGTACTTC
CSVLRQETQYF
>-|TRBJ1-4|TRBV5-1|-
TGCGCCAGCAGCTTCTCAACACCGAATGAAAAACTGTTTTTT
CASSFSTPNEKLFF
>-|TRBJ2-1|TRBV27|TRBD2
TGTGCCAGCAGTTTTTTAGTAATGGCGGGAGGGTACAATGAGCAGTTCTTC
CASSFLVMAGGYNEQFF
>-|TRBJ1-1|TRBV9|-
TGTGCCAGCAGCCCTCGATTGGGTGGAGTTGATGAAGCTTTCTTT
CASSPRLGGVDEAFF
>-|TRBJ1-4|TRBV2|TRBD1
TGTGCCAGCTATGGGAAGAGGACAGGGGGGGAAAAACTGTTTTTT
CASYGKRTGGEKLFF
>-|TRBJ2-2|TRBV5-1|TRBD2
TGCGCCAGCAAGGTTAGCGGGGCGGCCGGGGACACCGGGGAGCTGTTTTTT
CASKVSGAAGDTGELFF
>-|TRBJ1-2|TRBV6-1|-
TGTGCCAGCAGGGACTCCTTCGGGGGGTATGGCTACACCTTC
CASRDSFGGYGYTF
>-|TRBJ2-7|TRBV5-1|TRBD2
TGCGCCAGCAGCTTGGCCGGGAGGAGCGAGCAGTACTTC
CASSLAGRSEQYF
>few|TRBJ1-5|TRBV6-1|-
TGTGCCAGCAGTGAAGTAGCGACGGCTAATCAGCCCCAGCATTTT
CASSEVATANQPQHF
>-|TRBJ2-3|TRBV2|-
TGTGCCAGCAGTCCACAGGGAACAGATACGCAGTATTTT
CASSPQGTDTQYF
>-|TRBJ2-3|TRBV9|-
TGTGCCAGCAGCGTAGCGGGATTCACAGATACGCAGTATTTT
CASSVAGFTDTQYF
>-|TRBJ1-5|TRBV4-1|-
TGCGCCAGCAGCCAAGAGGGCCAGCCCCAGCATTTT
CASSQEGQPQHF
>-|TRBJ2-2|TRBV5-1|TRBD1
TGCGCCAGCAGCTCGGGACAGGGCGGCACCGGGGAGCTGTTTTTT
CASSSGQGGTGELFF
>-|TRBJ2-7|TRBV6-6|-
TGTGCCAGCACCCTACAGAGCTCCTACGAGCAGTACTTC
CASTLQSSYEQYF
>-|TRBJ2-1|TRBV6-4|-
TGTGCCAGCAGTGACGGGGCAGCCGATGAGCAGTTCTTC
CASSDGAADEQFF
>-|TRBJ2-3|TRBV9|-
TGTGCCAGCAGCGTTGCGGGGACTAGCACAGATACGCAGTATTTT
CASSVAGTSTDTQYF
>-|TRBJ2-7|TRBV6-1|-
TGTGCCAGCAGTGGGGCCCTGGTCTACGAGCAGTACTTC
CASSGALVYEQYF
>-|TRBJ2-1|TRBV5-1|-
TGCGCCAGCAGCCCCACAGAGCGGTTCTACAATGAGCAGTTCTTC
CASSPTERFYNEQFF
>few|TRBJ2-2|TRBV6-6|-
TGTGCCAGCAGTTACCGAGGCAGCCCGATTGCCGGGGAGCTGTTTTTT
CASSYRGSPIAGELFF
>-|TRBJ2-2|TRBV11-3|-
TGTGCCAGCAGCTTGGAAGGAGGTCGTAATACGGGGGAGCTGTTTTTT
CASSLEGGRNTGELFF
>-|TRBJ2-7|TRBV5-1|-
TGCGCCAGCAGCTTGGACGCTAGTAATAACGAGCAGTACTTC
CASSLDASNNEQYF
>-|TRBJ2-7|TRBV10-1|-
TGCGCCAGCAGACACCCTGGTAGAGGGACACCAAGCTCCTACGAGCAGTACTTC
CASRHPGRGTPSSYEQYF
>-|TRBJ2-1|TRBV6-6|TRBD2
TGTGCCAGCAGGAGACTAGCGGGAGGTTCTGAGCAGTTCTTC
CASRRLAGGSEQFF
>-|TRBJ2-7|TRBV6-6|TRBD2
TGTGCCAGCAGTTCCCCGACTAGCGGGAGCGACGAGCAGTACTTC
CASSSPTSGSDEQYF